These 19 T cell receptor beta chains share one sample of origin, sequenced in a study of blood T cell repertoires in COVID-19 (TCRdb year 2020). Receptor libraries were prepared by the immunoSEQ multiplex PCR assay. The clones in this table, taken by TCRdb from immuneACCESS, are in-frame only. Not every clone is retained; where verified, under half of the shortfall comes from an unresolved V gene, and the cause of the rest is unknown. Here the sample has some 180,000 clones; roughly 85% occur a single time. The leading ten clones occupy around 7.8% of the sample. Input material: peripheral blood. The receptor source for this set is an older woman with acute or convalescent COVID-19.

The chain's CDR3 is CASSPQGAYLNYGYTF. CDR3 bases: TGTGCCAGCAGCCCCCAAGGGGCCTACCTTAACTATGGCTACACCTTC. V gene TRBV5-6 combines with J gene TRBJ1-2, with a tentative D call TRBD1 (5 bases). V was trimmed by 4 bases and J by 1 base, leaving 17 bases between them. CDR1 is SGHDT and CDR2 is YYEEEE in the germline V gene. The CDR3 spans 16 residues.

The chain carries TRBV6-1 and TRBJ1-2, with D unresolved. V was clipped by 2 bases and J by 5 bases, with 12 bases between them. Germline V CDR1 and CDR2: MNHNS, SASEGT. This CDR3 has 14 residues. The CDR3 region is CASSEHPESYGYTF. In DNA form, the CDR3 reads TGTGCCAGCAGTGAACACCCAGAATCATATGGCTACACCTTC.

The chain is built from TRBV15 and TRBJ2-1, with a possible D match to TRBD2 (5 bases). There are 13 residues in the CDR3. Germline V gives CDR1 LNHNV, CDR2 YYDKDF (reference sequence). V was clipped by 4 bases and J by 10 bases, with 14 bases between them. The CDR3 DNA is TGTGCCACCAGCAACCCGACAACGGGAGAGCAGTTCTTC. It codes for CATSNPTTGEQFF.

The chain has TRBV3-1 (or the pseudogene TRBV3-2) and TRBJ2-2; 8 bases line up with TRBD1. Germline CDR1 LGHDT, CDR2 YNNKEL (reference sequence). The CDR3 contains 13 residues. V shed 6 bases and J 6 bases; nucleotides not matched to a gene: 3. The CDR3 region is CASRDRAAGELFF. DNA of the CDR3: TGTGCCAGCAGGGACAGGGCCGCCGGGGAGCTGTTTTTT.

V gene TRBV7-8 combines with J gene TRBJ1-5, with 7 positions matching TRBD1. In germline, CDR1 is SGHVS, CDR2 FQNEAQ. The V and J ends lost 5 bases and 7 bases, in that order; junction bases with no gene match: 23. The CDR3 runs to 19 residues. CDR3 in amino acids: CASSHHSADREFTGQPQHF. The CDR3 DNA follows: TGTGCCAGCAGCCACCACAGTGCCGACAGGGAGTTTACAGGACAGCCCCAGCATTTT.

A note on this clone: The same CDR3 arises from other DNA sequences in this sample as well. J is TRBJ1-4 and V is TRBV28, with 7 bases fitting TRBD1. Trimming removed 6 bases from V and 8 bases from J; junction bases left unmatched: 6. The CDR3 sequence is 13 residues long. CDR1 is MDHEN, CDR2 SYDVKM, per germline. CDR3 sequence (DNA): TGTGCCAGCAGGACCGGGACAGCAGAAAAACTGTTTTTT. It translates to CASRTGTAEKLFF.

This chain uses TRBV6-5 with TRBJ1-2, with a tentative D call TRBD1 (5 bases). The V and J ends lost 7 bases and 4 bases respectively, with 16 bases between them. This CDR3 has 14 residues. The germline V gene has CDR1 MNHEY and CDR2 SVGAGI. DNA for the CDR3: TGTGCCAGCATCGGGGGGAGGGAAGGCTATGGCTACACCTTC. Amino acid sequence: CASIGGREGYGYTF.

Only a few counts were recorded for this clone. The CDR3 reads CASSLYVGGGTGELFF. The DNA for the CDR3 is TGTGCCAGCAGTTTATATGTGGGAGGCGGCACCGGGGAGCTGTTTTTT. The V call is TRBV28, the J call TRBJ2-2, with TRBD2 as a possible D gene (6 bases). In germline, CDR1 is MDHEN, CDR2 SYDVKM. The CDR3 has 16 residues. V was trimmed by 1 base and J by 4 bases, leaving 13 bases between them.

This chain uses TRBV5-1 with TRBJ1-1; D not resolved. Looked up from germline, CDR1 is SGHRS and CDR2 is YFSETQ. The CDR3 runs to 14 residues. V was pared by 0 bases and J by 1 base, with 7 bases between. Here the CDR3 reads CASSLAAENTEAFF. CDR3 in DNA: TGCGCCAGCAGCTTGGCCGCGGAGAACACTGAAGCTTTCTTT.

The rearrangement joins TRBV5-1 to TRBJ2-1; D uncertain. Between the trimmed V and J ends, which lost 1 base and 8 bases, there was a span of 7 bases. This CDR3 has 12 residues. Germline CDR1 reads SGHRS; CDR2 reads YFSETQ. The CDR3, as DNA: TGCGCCAGCAGCTTGAACGGGTATGAGCAGTTCTTC. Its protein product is CASSLNGYEQFF.

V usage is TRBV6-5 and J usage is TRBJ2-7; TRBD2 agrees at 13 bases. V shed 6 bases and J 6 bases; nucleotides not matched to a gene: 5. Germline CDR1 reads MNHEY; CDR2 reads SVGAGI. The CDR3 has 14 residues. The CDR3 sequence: CASSLLAGGLEQYF. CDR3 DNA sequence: TGTGCCAGCAGCTTACTAGCGGGAGGGCTCGAGCAGTACTTC.

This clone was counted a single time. CDR3 in DNA: TGTGCCAGTAGACGGACAGCAACTAACACTGAAGCTTTCTTT. It is translated as CASRRTATNTEAFF. This sequence joins TRBV19 and TRBJ1-1, with a weak D call TRBD1 (6 bases). V dropped 6 bases and J dropped 2 bases, with 13 bases sitting between them. This CDR3 is built from 14 residues. Germline V gives CDR1 LNHDA, CDR2 SQIVND (reference sequence).

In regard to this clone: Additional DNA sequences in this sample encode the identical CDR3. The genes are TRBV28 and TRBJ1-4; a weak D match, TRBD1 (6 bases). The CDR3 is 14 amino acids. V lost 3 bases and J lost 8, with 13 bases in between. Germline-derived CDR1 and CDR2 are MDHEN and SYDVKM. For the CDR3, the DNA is TGTGCCAGCAGTTTGGGGGGGCAGGGAGAAAAACTGTTTTTT. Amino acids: CASSLGGQGEKLFF. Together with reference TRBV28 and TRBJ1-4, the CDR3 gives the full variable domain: DVKVTQSSRYLVKRTGEKVFLECVQDMDHENMFWYRQDPGLGLRLIYFSYDVKMKEKGDIPEGYSVSREKKERFSLILESASTNQTSMYLCASSLGGQGEKLFFGSGTQLSVL.

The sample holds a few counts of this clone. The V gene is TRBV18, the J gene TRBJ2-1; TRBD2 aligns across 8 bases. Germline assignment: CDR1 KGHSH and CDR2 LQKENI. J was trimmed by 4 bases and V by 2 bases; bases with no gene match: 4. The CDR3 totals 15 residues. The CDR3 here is CASSPSSGLYNEQFF. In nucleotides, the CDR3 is TGTGCCAGCTCACCATCTAGCGGGCTGTACAATGAGCAGTTCTTC.

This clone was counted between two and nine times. The CDR3 DNA reads as TGTGCCAGTAGCGACGCAGGGGGTTCGAGTGAAAAACTGTTTTTT. This translates into CASSDAGGSSEKLFF. The V call is TRBV19, the J call TRBJ1-4, with 7 bases aligning to TRBD1. From germline, CDR1 is LNHDA and CDR2 SQIVND (reference sequence). Losses at the gene ends were 6 bases for V and 7 bases for J; bases not matched to a gene: 11. This CDR3 contains 15 residues.

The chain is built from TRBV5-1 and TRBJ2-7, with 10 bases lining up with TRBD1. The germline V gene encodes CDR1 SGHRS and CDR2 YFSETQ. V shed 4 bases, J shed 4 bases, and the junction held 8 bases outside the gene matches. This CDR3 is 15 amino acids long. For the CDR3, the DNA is TGCGCCAGCAGCAAGACGGGGGACAGGGGATACGAGCAGTACTTC. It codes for CASSKTGDRGYEQYF.

CDR3 sequence reads: CASRAPTNTGELFF. The DNA for the CDR3 is TGTGCCAGCCGAGCTCCCACGAACACCGGGGAGCTGTTTTTT. The genes are TRBV6-5 and TRBJ2-2; D ambiguous. V shed 8 bases and J shed 0 bases, with 10 bases lying between them. Germline loops: CDR1 MNHEY, CDR2 SVGAGI. This CDR3 has 14 amino acids.

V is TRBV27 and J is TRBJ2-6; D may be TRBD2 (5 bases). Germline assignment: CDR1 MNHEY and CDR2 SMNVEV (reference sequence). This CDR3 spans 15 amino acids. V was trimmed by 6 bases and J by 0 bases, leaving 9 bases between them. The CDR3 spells CASRDWSSGANVLTF. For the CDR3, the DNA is TGTGCCAGCAGGGACTGGAGCTCTGGGGCCAACGTCCTGACTTTC. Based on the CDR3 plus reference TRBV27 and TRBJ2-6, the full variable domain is EAQVTQNPRYLITVTGKKLTVTCSQNMNHEYMSWYRQDPGLGLRQIYYSMNVEVTDKGDVPEGYKVSRKEKRNFPLILESPSPNQTSLYFCASRDWSSGANVLTFGAGSRLTVL.

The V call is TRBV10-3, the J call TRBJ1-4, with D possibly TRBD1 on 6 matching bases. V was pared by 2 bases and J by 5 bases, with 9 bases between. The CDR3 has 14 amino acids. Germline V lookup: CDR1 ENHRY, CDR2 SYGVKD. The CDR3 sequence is CAISEGQINEKLFF. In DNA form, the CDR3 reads TGTGCCATCAGTGAGGGACAGATAAATGAAAAACTGTTTTTT.